Detailed here is one T cell receptor beta chain. Its matching antigen is unknown. Assay used: immunoSEQ multiplex PCR; TCRdb lists only in-frame clones, some missing. The top ten clones hold 5.4% of a sample with 130,000 to 150,000 clones, roughly 86% of them seen once. This sample was taken from a study of T cell responses to AZD1222 COVID-19 vaccine. Regarding the study as a whole: Nearly half of unique spike-specific TCRs reportedly avoided B.1.351 and B.1.1.7 mutated regions. Only six people who got AZD1222 tested seropositive at baseline.

Germline-derived CDR1 and CDR2 are SGHVS and FNYEAQ. The CDR3 has 13 residues. J lost 5 bases, V lost 5 bases, and 5 bases had no gene match. V gene TRBV7-6 combines with J gene TRBJ1-1; 7 bases are shared with TRBD1. The sequences come from peripheral blood, collected 28 days after the second dose of the MenACWY control vaccine. The sequence was obtained from an adult who received the MenACWY meningococcal vaccine as a control. CDR3 amino acids: CASSRQGYTEAFF. In DNA form, the CDR3 reads TGTGCCAGCAGCCGACAGGGATATACTGAAGCTTTCTTT. Full variable domain (rest looked up from reference TRBV7-6 and TRBJ1-1): GAGVSQSPRYKVTKRGQDVALRCDPISGHVSLYWYRQALGQGPEFLTYFNYEAQQDKSGLPNDRFSAERPEGSISTLTIQRTEQRDSAMYRCASSRQGYTEAFFGQGTRLTVV.